Each of the 30 T cell receptor beta chains below was sequenced from the same sample in a study of cytomegalovirus exposure and HLA in healthy donors. Primers included in the PCR were 60 Vbeta and 13 Jbeta primers. Clones were sequenced by immunoSEQ multiplex PCR, and TCRdb holds only the in-frame ones, with some missing. Counted here are approximately 190,000 clones, around 75% occurring once; the ten biggest clones make up approximately 6%. Input material: PBMCs. These receptor sequences come from a woman aged 25 to 39 in good health and CMV-seropositive.

The chain employs TRBV7-2 and TRBJ1-5; a weak D match, TRBD1 (5 bases). The CDR3 loop spans 14 amino acids. V dropped 3 bases and J dropped 9 bases, with 15 bases sitting between them. Germline V lookup: CDR1 SGHTA, CDR2 FQGNSA. CDR3 in amino acids: CASSLPQAWVPQHF. For the CDR3, the DNA is TGTGCCAGCAGCTTGCCACAGGCGTGGGTGCCCCAGCATTTT.

V usage is TRBV7-2 and J usage is TRBJ2-1; D is unclear. The CDR3 has 13 residues. V gave up 3 bases and J gave up 6 bases, with 9 bases separating them. Per germline, CDR1 SGHTA and CDR2 FQGNSA. Here the CDR3 DNA reads TGTGCCAGCAGCTTCCCGGGTATCAATGAGCAGTTCTTC. It translates to CASSFPGINEQFF.

This rearrangement joins TRBV7-8 to TRBJ2-5; D remains ambiguous. The CDR3 is 14 amino acids. Germline V gene sequence: CDR1 SGHVS, CDR2 FQNEAQ. With 6 bases removed from V and 1 base from J, the gap between germline ends came to 12 bases. The CDR3 DNA follows: TGTGCCAGCAGAGCATATCGTGGCCAAGAGACCCAGTACTTC. It encodes CASRAYRGQETQYF.

This clone came up a few times. The genes are TRBV6-5 and TRBJ1-4, with D maybe TRBD1 (6 bases). V was cut by 6 bases and J by 5 bases, with 10 bases left in between. The CDR3 loop spans 13 amino acids. Germline CDR1 reads MNHEY; CDR2 reads SVGAGI. CDR3 nucleotide sequence: TGTGCCAGCAGACTTAGGGGGAATGAAAAACTGTTTTTT. This codes for CASRLRGNEKLFF.

This rearrangement joins TRBV7-3 to TRBJ1-1, with 7 positions matching TRBD1. CDR3 length: 13 amino acids. Trimming took 5 bases from V and 7 from J; bases not matched to a gene: 7. Germline CDR1 and CDR2: SGHTA and FQGTGA. The CDR3 coding sequence is TGTGCCAGCAGCGTGGACAGGCTACATGAAGCTTTCTTT. Translation gives CASSVDRLHEAFF. Full variable domain (outside the CDR3, taken from reference TRBV7-3 and TRBJ1-1): GAGVSQTPSNKVTEKGKYVELRCDPISGHTALYWYRQSLGQGPEFLIYFQGTGAADDSGLPNDRFFAVRPEGSVSTLKIQRTERGDSAVYLCASSVDRLHEAFFGQGTRLTVV.

The genes are TRBV9 and TRBJ1-1, with 10 bases lining up with TRBD1. Germline V lookup: CDR1 SGDLS, CDR2 YYNGEE. This CDR3 region has 15 residues. V lost 4 bases, J lost 6 bases, and 9 bases stayed unmatched. CDR3 DNA: TGTGCCAGCAGCCCCCAGACAGGGGGCCTCTCTGAAGCTTTCTTT. Amino acids: CASSPQTGGLSEAFF.

The chain couples TRBV5-6 to TRBJ2-2, with 7 bases that match TRBD2. Per germline, CDR1 SGHDT and CDR2 YYEEEE. Losses at the gene ends were 4 bases for V and 2 bases for J; bases not matched to a gene: 2. CDR3 length: 14 residues. Here the CDR3 reads CASSAGVNTGELFF. The CDR3 DNA follows: TGTGCCAGCAGCGCGGGAGTAAACACCGGGGAGCTGTTTTTT.

The chain has TRBV7-2 and TRBJ2-5; TRBD2 aligns across 7 bases. Germline V CDR1 and CDR2: SGHTA, FQGNSA. The CDR3 sequence is 14 residues long. The junction had 3 bases not matched to a gene; V was cut back by 4 bases and J by 1 base. CDR3 in amino acids: CASSSSGSQETQYF. CDR3 nucleotide sequence: TGTGCCAGCAGCTCTAGCGGTTCCCAAGAGACCCAGTACTTC.

This clone showed up just a few times. V and J are TRBV5-4 and TRBJ2-7, with D hard to call. V dropped 3 bases and J dropped 5 bases, with 3 bases sitting between them. Per germline, CDR1 SGHNT and CDR2 YYREEE (reference sequence). The CDR3 spans 10 residues. CDR3 nucleotides: TGTGCCAGCAGCTCTAACGAGCAGTACTTC. It codes for CASSSNEQYF.

V and J are TRBV19 and TRBJ1-1; 7 bases are shared with TRBD1. From germline, CDR1 is LNHDA and CDR2 SQIVND (reference sequence). The J segment lost 8 bases and the V segment lost 3 bases, leaving 6 bases of the junction unmatched. The CDR3 length is 13 residues. The CDR3 loop reads CASSIPDREEAFF. DNA of the CDR3: TGTGCCAGTAGTATCCCCGACAGGGAAGAAGCTTTCTTT.

The J gene is TRBJ2-1, the V gene TRBV18; 9 bases are a match to TRBD2. The CDR3 is made up of 14 amino acids. V shed 3 bases, J shed 5 bases, and the junction held 2 bases outside the gene matches. The germline V gene encodes CDR1 KGHSH and CDR2 LQKENI. CDR3: CASSPTSGNNEQFF. The CDR3 nucleotides read TGTGCCAGCTCACCGACTAGCGGAAACAATGAGCAGTTCTTC.

The rearrangement uses TRBV7-2 and TRBJ1-3; tentative D call: TRBD1 (5 bases). Per germline, CDR1 SGHTA and CDR2 FQGNSA. The V and J ends lost 6 bases and 5 bases respectively, with 11 bases between them. This CDR3 is built from 13 residues. The CDR3 DNA follows: TGTGCCAGCAGTGTGGGGGGGAGAAACACCATATATTTT. Amino acid sequence: CASSVGGRNTIYF.

V usage is TRBV5-1 and J usage is TRBJ1-1, with 8 bases that match TRBD1. The CDR3 extends over 15 amino acids. Losses at the gene ends were 5 bases for V and 7 bases for J; bases not matched to a gene: 13. Germline values: CDR1 SGHRS, CDR2 YFSETQ. CDR3 loop: CASREAGGYTFEAFF. The CDR3 DNA reads TGCGCCAGCAGGGAAGCAGGGGGCTACACCTTTGAAGCTTTCTTT. The variable domain in full, completed from reference TRBV5-1 and TRBJ1-1, reads KAGVTQTPRYLIKTRGQQVTLSCSPISGHRSVSWYQQTPGQGLQFLFEYFSETQRNKGNFPGRFSGRQFSNSRSEMNVSTLELGDSALYLCASREAGGYTFEAFFGQGTRLTVV.

The V gene is TRBV7-6, the J gene TRBJ2-1; 7 bases align to TRBD1. CDR1 and CDR2 (germline): SGHVS, FNYEAQ. V lost 5 bases to trimming and J lost 0 bases; unmatched junction nucleotides: 13. The CDR3 is 18 amino acids. CDR3 DNA sequence: TGTGCCAGCAGCCACGGTCAACAGGGGATAAGCTCCTACAATGAGCAGTTCTTC. This sequence encodes CASSHGQQGISSYNEQFF.

The rearrangement links TRBV6-9 to TRBJ2-2; no clear D. The V and J ends lost 5 bases and 6 bases respectively, with 7 bases between them. The CDR3 totals 12 residues. From germline, CDR1 is MNHGY and CDR2 SVAAGI. Here the CDR3 reads CASSPSAGELFF. DNA for the CDR3: TGTGCCAGCAGTCCCTCAGCCGGGGAGCTGTTTTTT.

The CDR3 sequence: CASSLSRGPYGYTF. The CDR3 DNA reads as TGTGCCAGCAGTTTGAGCAGGGGGCCCTATGGCTACACCTTC. V is TRBV28 and J is TRBJ1-2, with TRBD1 identical over 8 bases. The germline V gene has CDR1 MDHEN and CDR2 SYDVKM. This CDR3 is 14 amino acids long. The ends lost 3 bases at V and 4 bases at J; junction bases unmatched: 4.

The chain employs TRBV5-8 and TRBJ1-5, with D perhaps matching TRBD1 (6 bases). The germline V gene has CDR1 SGHTS and CDR2 YDEGEE. The ends were cut back, 0 bases at V and 0 bases at J, with 13 bases in the middle. The CDR3 contains 17 residues. CDR3 sequence (DNA): TGTGCCAGCAGCTTGGACAGGGCGGCATATAGCAATCAGCCCCAGCATTTT. Protein sequence: CASSLDRAAYSNQPQHF.

The chain carries TRBV5-1 and TRBJ2-7, with TRBD1 matching over 8 bases. The CDR3 contains 14 residues. V lost 2 bases and J lost 6; bases outside the gene matches: 7. Germline V gives CDR1 SGHRS, CDR2 YFSETQ. CDR3 DNA sequence: TGCGCCAGCAGCTTATCACAGGGGGTTCGCGAGCAGTACTTC. This encodes CASSLSQGVREQYF.

The rearrangement uses TRBV10-3 and TRBJ2-7; the D gene is possibly TRBD1 (6 bases). The CDR3 is made up of 13 amino acids. Between the trimmed V and J ends, which lost 7 bases and 4 bases, there was a span of 14 bases. Per the germline V gene, CDR1 is ENHRY and CDR2 is SYGVKD. CDR3 loop: CAINRQGSYEQYF. The CDR3, as DNA: TGTGCCATCAATCGGCAGGGGAGTTACGAGCAGTACTTC.

The chain joins TRBV29-1 to TRBJ1-1; a weak D match, TRBD1 (6 bases). V was pared by 6 bases and J by 1 base, with 12 bases between. The V gene's germline CDR1 is SQVTM and CDR2 ANQGSEA. This CDR3 is built from 13 residues. CDR3 nucleotide sequence: TGCAGCGTGGCGAGGGGGGGGAACACTGAAGCTTTCTTT. This gives the protein CSVARGGNTEAFF.

This clone was detected only a few times. The chain recombines TRBV2 with TRBJ2-7; D might be TRBD2 (6 bases). Trimming removed 6 bases at V and 1 base at J, with 19 bases between. The CDR3 totals 16 residues. Germline values: CDR1 SNHLY, CDR2 FYNNEI. For the CDR3, the DNA is TGTGCCAGCAGATCAGCAGTCGCGGGGAGGTCCTACGAGCAGTACTTC. It yields the protein CASRSAVAGRSYEQYF.

The chain joins TRBV6-1 to TRBJ1-2; D remains unclear. CDR1 is MNHNS, CDR2 SASEGT, per germline. CDR3 length: 13 residues. V was clipped by 0 bases and J by 6 bases, with 8 bases between them. In nucleotides, the CDR3 is TGTGCCAGCAGTGAAGCGAGTCGGGATGGCTACACCTTC. Amino acids: CASSEASRDGYTF.

Comment on this clone: Within the sample, other DNA sequences also encode this same CDR3. This sequence joins TRBV27 and TRBJ1-2; 8 bases fit TRBD1. The J segment lost 8 bases and the V segment lost 4 bases, leaving 9 bases of the junction unmatched. The CDR3 covers 14 residues. Germline CDR1 and CDR2: MNHEY and SMNVEV (reference sequence). CDR3 nucleotide sequence: TGTGCCAGCAGTTCTACGCAGGGGGCGTGGGGCTACACCTTC. It translates to CASSSTQGAWGYTF.

Here the CDR3 reads CASTETGGFNEQYF. The CDR3 DNA reads as TGTGCCAGCACCGAGACAGGGGGCTTCAACGAGCAGTACTTC. This rearrangement joins TRBV7-9 to TRBJ2-7; 10 nucleotides line up with TRBD1. There are 14 residues in the CDR3. J lost 5 bases, V lost 7 bases, and 8 bases had no gene match. The V gene's germline CDR1 is SEHNR and CDR2 FQNEAQ (reference sequence). Variable domain in full (rest from reference TRBV7-9 and TRBJ2-7): DTGVSQNPRHKITKRGQNVTFRCDPISEHNRLYWYRQTLGQGPEFLTYFQNEAQLEKSRLLSDRFSAERPKGSFSTLEIQRTEQGDSAMYLCASTETGGFNEQYFGPGTRLTVT.

The rearrangement links TRBV4-2 to TRBJ1-1, with D unresolved. The germline V gene encodes CDR1 LGHNA and CDR2 YNFKEQ. V lost 0 bases to trimming and J lost 5 bases, with 16 bases between them. The CDR3 runs to 16 residues. The CDR3 DNA is TGTGCCAGCAGCCAAGAGGTTTTCGGGTTGAGGACTGAAGCTTTCTTT. Translated: CASSQEVFGLRTEAFF.

Only a few counts were recorded for this clone. The chain carries TRBV25-1 and TRBJ2-2, with D possibly being TRBD1 (5 bases). The CDR3 covers 14 residues. Trimming removed 0 bases at V and 3 bases at J, with 5 bases between. CDR1 MGHDK and CDR2 SYGVNS come from the germline V gene. The CDR3 DNA sequence: TGTGCCAGCAGTGAATACAGGGACACCGGGGAGCTGTTTTTT. Translation gives CASSEYRDTGELFF.

The chain uses TRBV5-1 and TRBJ1-2; 7 nucleotides line up with TRBD1. V lost 0 bases, J lost 5 bases, and 7 bases stayed unmatched. Germline CDR1 is SGHRS and CDR2 is YFSETQ. This CDR3 comprises 15 residues. CDR3 DNA: TGCGCCAGCAGCTTGGGGGACAGTCTCGTGTATGGCTACACCTTC. Amino acid sequence: CASSLGDSLVYGYTF.

V usage is TRBV5-4 and J usage is TRBJ2-1, with 9 bases aligning to TRBD1. With V trimmed by 0 bases and J by 5 bases, 3 bases remained unmatched. Per germline, CDR1 SGHNT and CDR2 YYREEE (reference sequence). CDR3 length: 15 amino acids. CDR3 DNA: TGTGCCAGCAGCTTGGGGACAGGGGCGCACAATGAGCAGTTCTTC. Translating gives CASSLGTGAHNEQFF.

The genes are TRBV21-1 and TRBJ2-7; the table names TRBD2, a call not compared with the DNA. TRBV21-1 is deemed a pseudogene. The CDR3 totals 15 residues. Here the CDR3 DNA reads TGTGCCCGCGCCCCGGGACTAGCGCACCACTACGAGCAGTACTTC. It is translated as CARAPGLAHHYEQYF.

The chain links TRBV5-4 to TRBJ1-2; TRBD1 matches at 8 bases. Per germline, CDR1 SGHNT and CDR2 YYREEE (reference sequence). V trimming: 0 bases; J trimming: 0 bases; junction bases outside the gene matches: 1. This CDR3 has 15 amino acids. The CDR3 sequence: CASSLEQGANYGYTF. For the CDR3, the DNA is TGTGCCAGCAGCTTGGAACAGGGGGCTAACTATGGCTACACCTTC.